This T cell receptor (beta chain) was profiled in a study of post-analysis software for immune sequencing data. The library was made from cDNA and included unique molecular identifiers. In TCRdb, the PCR reads were re-called with MiXCR into one record per CDR3 protein. This table has about half a million distinct CDR3 sequences, 34% appearing once. The clonotype was recovered from a girl aged 2-17 years with multiple sclerosis. Sequences were obtained from blood.

The CDR3 DNA reads TGCAGCGTTGAAGATAGCCAAAGCTACGAGCAGTACTTC. Its protein is CSVEDSQSYEQYF. This chain connects TRBV29-1 to TRBJ2-7, with D hard to call. The V end lost 0 bases, the J end lost 3 bases, and 9 bases lay between the germline ends. The CDR3 is 13 residues long. CDR1 and CDR2 from the germline V gene are SQVTM and ANQGSEA.